The 5 T cell receptor beta chains reported below all come from one sample, sequenced in a study of cytomegalovirus exposure and HLA in healthy donors. The PCR employed 60 Vbeta primers together with 13 Jbeta primers. TCRdb keeps only in-frame clones here, not all; method: immunoSEQ multiplex PCR. The data contain 180,000 or so clones, approximately 85% of them singletons. Sequencing was carried out using PBMCs. The source is a man aged 18 to 35 in good health and CMV-seropositive.

J is TRBJ2-5 and V is TRBV7-9; the match to TRBD1 covers 8 bases. From germline, CDR1 is SEHNR and CDR2 FQNEAQ (reference sequence). J lost 5 bases, V lost 5 bases, and 7 bases had no gene match. The CDR3 runs to 14 residues. CDR3 DNA sequence: TGTGCCAGCAGCACATTACAGGGGGAGGAGACCCAGTACTTC. The encoded protein is CASSTLQGEETQYF.

The chain carries TRBV7-9 and TRBJ2-4; 15 bases align to TRBD2. The CDR3 has 19 residues. Germline V gene sequence: CDR1 SEHNR, CDR2 FQNEAQ (reference sequence). Unmatched junction bases numbered 11, after V lost 4 bases and J lost 4 bases. The CDR3 loop reads CASSSTPGTSGGQKNIQYF. As DNA, the CDR3 is TGTGCCAGCAGCTCGACCCCTGGGACTAGCGGGGGGCAGAAAAACATTCAGTACTTC.

The chain combines TRBV5-4 with TRBJ1-1; D not resolved. Germline CDR1 SGHNT, CDR2 YYREEE (reference sequence). CDR3 length equals 12 residues. The V end lost 0 bases, the J end lost 6 bases, and 6 bases lay between the germline ends. The CDR3 protein is CASSLGISEAFF. The CDR3 nucleotides are TGTGCCAGCAGCTTGGGTATATCTGAAGCTTTCTTT.

The chain is built from TRBV5-4 and TRBJ2-5, with 9 bases matching TRBD2. The CDR3 covers 15 residues. CDR1 is SGHNT and CDR2 is YYREEE in the germline V gene (reference sequence). V gave up 0 bases and J gave up 11 bases; unmatched junction bases: 11. As DNA, the CDR3 is TGTGCCAGCAGCTTGGATCTAGCGGGGTTTAGCGGGCAGTACTTC. This gives the protein CASSLDLAGFSGQYF.

CDR3 residues: CASRTSGGDTQYF. For the CDR3, the DNA is TGTGCCAGCAGGACTAGCGGGGGAGATACGCAGTATTTT. The chain links TRBV6-5 to TRBJ2-3; the match to TRBD2 covers 12 bases. Germline V gene sequence: CDR1 MNHEY, CDR2 SVGAGI. J lost 5 bases, V lost 6 bases, and 0 bases had no gene match. There are 13 residues in the CDR3.